Following are 9 T cell receptor beta chains from one sample sequenced in a study of shared clonotypes between healthy human individuals. Sequencing used immunoSEQ multiplex PCR; TCRdb keeps in-frame clones, though not all of them. In the table there are around 2.3 million clones, approximately 95% of which are singletons. What was sequenced was naive CD4+ T cells sorted from blood. Subset: CD45RA+ positively selected. Source of these receptors: a man aged 18-30 years in good health.

This clone was seen only once. The chain combines TRBV5-4 with TRBJ2-6, with a tentative D call TRBD2 (6 bases). The germline V gene encodes CDR1 SGHNT and CDR2 YYREEE (reference sequence). Trimming left V 0 bases short and J 2 bases short, with 9 bases between. CDR3 size: 16 residues. CDR3 sequence reads: CASSLVGEAGANVLTF. CDR3 DNA: TGTGCCAGCAGCTTGGTAGGGGAGGCTGGGGCCAACGTCCTGACTTTC.

CDR3 DNA: TGTGCCTGGAGTGTCGGACAGACCAACAATGAGCAGTTCTTC. It encodes CAWSVGQTNNEQFF. This sequence joins TRBV30 and TRBJ2-1; a weak D match, TRBD1 (6 bases). The CDR3 has 14 amino acids. Germline V lookup: CDR1 GTSNPN, CDR2 SVGIG (reference sequence). V was trimmed by 0 bases and J by 5 bases, leaving 11 bases between them. Looking up the rest from reference TRBV30 and TRBJ2-1 gives the full variable domain: SQTIHQWPATLVQPVGSPLSLECTVEGTSNPNLYWYRQAAGRGLQLLFYSVGIGQISSEVPQNLSASRPQDRQFILSSKKLLLSDSGFYLCAWSVGQTNNEQFFGPGTRLTVL.

The CDR3: CASSIRNGELFF. The CDR3 DNA follows: TGTGCCAGTAGTATTAGAAACGGGGAGCTGTTTTTT. The chain combines TRBV19 with TRBJ2-2; no reliable D call. CDR3 length equals 12 residues. V lost 3 bases and J lost 7, with 6 bases in between. Germline V gene sequence: CDR1 LNHDA, CDR2 SQIVND (reference sequence).

The V gene is TRBV28, the J gene TRBJ2-1; 10 bases are shared with TRBD2. V lost 5 bases to trimming and J lost 9 bases; unmatched junction nucleotides: 10. CDR3 size: 15 residues. From germline, CDR1 is MDHEN and CDR2 SYDVKM. This CDR3 is CASSPPGLAISEQFF. DNA for the CDR3: TGTGCCAGCAGTCCCCCGGGACTAGCGATCAGTGAGCAGTTCTTC.

CDR3 sequence (DNA): TGTGCCAGCTCACCAAATAGCGGGACCCTGGGTGAGCAGTTCTTC. Translating it yields CASSPNSGTLGEQFF. V usage is TRBV18 and J usage is TRBJ2-1, with 8 bases that match TRBD2. The germline V gene encodes CDR1 KGHSH and CDR2 LQKENI. V gave up 2 bases and J gave up 9 bases; unmatched junction bases: 9. This CDR3 contains 15 residues.

Details on this clone: Other nucleotide sequences in the sample specify the same CDR3. The chain has TRBV5-6 and TRBJ2-2; D is undetermined. This CDR3 region has 15 residues. V was shortened by 1 base and J by 0 bases, with 7 bases between the two germline ends. The germline CDR1 and CDR2 sequences are SGHDT and YYEEEE. Written as DNA, the CDR3 is TGTGCCAGCAGCTTGCCTGGGGCGAACACCGGGGAGCTGTTTTTT. Amino acid sequence: CASSLPGANTGELFF. Full variable domain (missing parts from reference TRBV5-6 and TRBJ2-2): DAGVTQSPTHLIKTRGQQVTLRCSPKSGHDTVSWYQQALGQGPQFIFQYYEEEERQRGNFPDRFSGHQFPNYSSELNVNALLLGDSALYLCASSLPGANTGELFFGEGSRLTVL.

V gene TRBV5-4 combines with J gene TRBJ2-3; TRBD2 agrees at 13 bases. Germline CDR1 reads SGHNT; CDR2 reads YYREEE (reference sequence). The CDR3 is 17 amino acids. V was clipped by 0 bases and J by 1 base; unmatched bases: 2. CDR3 in DNA: TGTGCCAGCAGCTTGGGACTAGCGGGGGGCCGCACAGATACGCAGTATTTT. Translated, it gives CASSLGLAGGRTDTQYF.

In its sample, this clone was seen once. This chain connects TRBV6-5 to TRBJ2-3; D not certain. The CDR3 is 15 residues long. V was clipped by 0 bases and J by 2 bases, with 9 bases between them. The V gene's germline CDR1 is MNHEY and CDR2 SVGAGI. CDR3 sequence (DNA): TGTGCCAGCAGTTACTCTTCGTTTCTCACAGATACGCAGTATTTT. Translating gives CASSYSSFLTDTQYF.

This chain connects TRBV5-3 to TRBJ2-1, with TRBD2 identical over 13 bases. TRBV5-3 is an ORF for which the function is uncertain. The CDR3 covers 17 residues. V lost 4 bases, J lost 5 bases, and 9 bases stayed unmatched. The CDR3 region is CARSKRLAGGLDNEQFF. The DNA for the CDR3 is TGTGCCAGAAGCAAACGACTAGCGGGAGGACTCGACAATGAGCAGTTCTTC.